A single sample is the source of the 18 T cell receptor beta chains below, sequenced in a study of T cell changes during pregnancy in multiple sclerosis. TCRdb keeps only in-frame clones here, not all; method: immunoSEQ multiplex PCR. The table records about 69,000 clones, roughly 88% of them present only once. The sequences come from peripheral blood, collected in the third trimester of pregnancy. All receptors come from a female donor with multiple sclerosis, enrolled in a pregnancy study.

The chain uses TRBV5-5 and TRBJ2-1; no firm D call. The V gene lost 1 base and the J gene lost 6 bases, with 11 bases spanning the gap. CDR3 length: 14 amino acids. Germline assignment: CDR1 SGHKS and CDR2 YYEKEE (reference sequence). The CDR3 region has the DNA TGTGCCAGCAGCTTGATCATAGCCGGCAATGAGCAGTTCTTC. Translated: CASSLIIAGNEQFF. The full variable domain, with the rest looked up from reference TRBV5-5 and TRBJ2-1, is DAGVTQSPTHLIKTRGQQVTLRCSPISGHKSVSWYQQVLGQGPQFIFQYYEKEERGRGNFPDRFSARQFPNYSSELNVNALLLGDSALYLCASSLIIAGNEQFFGPGTRLTVL.

V usage is TRBV19 and J usage is TRBJ2-7; TRBD1 is a possible D gene (5 bases). Trimming left V 5 bases short and J 3 bases short, with 8 bases between. This CDR3 has 12 residues. The germline V gene encodes CDR1 LNHDA and CDR2 SQIVND (reference sequence). CDR3 sequence reads: CASSPQGYEQYF. CDR3 in DNA: TGTGCCAGTAGTCCCCAGGGCTACGAGCAGTACTTC.

In the case of this clone: This same CDR3 is encoded by further DNA sequences in the sample. The CDR3 reads CASSPQGAEAFF. CDR3 in DNA: TGTGCCAGCTCACCACAGGGGGCTGAAGCTTTCTTT. V and J are TRBV18 and TRBJ1-1; possibly TRBD1 for D (6 bases). The CDR3 has 12 residues. V was pared by 1 base and J by 6 bases, with 6 bases between. Germline CDR1 is KGHSH and CDR2 is LQKENI. Using reference TRBV18 and TRBJ1-1 for the parts outside the CDR3, the full variable domain is NAGVMQNPRHLVRRRGQEARLRCSPMKGHSHVYWYRQLPEEGLKFMVYLQKENIIDESGMPKERFSAEFPKEGPSILRIQQVVRGDSAAYFCASSPQGAEAFFGQGTRLTVV.

The chain joins TRBV23-1 to TRBJ2-1; 10 bases agree with TRBD2. TRBV23-1 qualifies as an ORF whose function is uncertain. V shed 6 bases, J shed 7 bases, and the junction held 6 bases outside the gene matches. The CDR3 consists of 14 residues. This CDR3 reads CASRSGGALNEQFF. The CDR3 DNA sequence: TGCGCCAGCAGAAGCGGGGGGGCCTTGAATGAGCAGTTCTTC.

The chain employs TRBV5-4 and TRBJ1-6; D is undetermined. CDR3 length equals 14 residues. Deletions cut 1 base from V and 9 bases from J, with 11 bases between. Per the germline V gene, CDR1 is SGHNT and CDR2 is YYREEE (reference sequence). The CDR3 loop reads CASSLSTEGSPLHF. The CDR3 DNA reads TGTGCCAGCAGCTTGTCCACTGAGGGTTCACCCCTCCACTTT. The whole variable domain, filled in from reference TRBV5-4 and TRBJ1-6, reads ETGVTQSPTHLIKTRGQQVTLRCSSQSGHNTVSWYQQALGQGPQFIFQYYREEENGRGNFPPRFSGLQFPNYSSELNVNALELDDSALYLCASSLSTEGSPLHFGNGTRLTVT.

CDR3 sequence reads: CASRRFDRTNQPQHF. The CDR3, as DNA: TGTGCCAGTAGGCGCTTCGACAGAACCAATCAGCCCCAGCATTTT. V and J are TRBV19 and TRBJ1-5, with D perhaps matching TRBD1 (5 bases). The germline V gene has CDR1 LNHDA and CDR2 SQIVND (reference sequence). The CDR3 is 15 residues long. The ends were cut back, 6 bases at V and 3 bases at J, with 15 bases in the middle.

This clone has a handful of counts. The CDR3 is CASRAPGQGFIEVEAFF. The CDR3 DNA sequence: TGTGCCAGCAGGGCTCCGGGACAGGGGTTTATCGAGGTGGAGGCTTTCTTT. The chain employs TRBV28 and TRBJ1-1; TRBD1 matches 10 bases. V gave up 6 bases and J gave up 11 bases; unmatched junction bases: 21. CDR3 size: 17 residues. From germline, CDR1 is MDHEN and CDR2 SYDVKM.

The chain recombines TRBV29-1 with TRBJ1-2; TRBD1 agrees at 7 bases. After removal of 5 bases from V and 4 bases from J, the junction contained 10 bases not matched to a gene. CDR1 is SQVTM and CDR2 is ANQGSEA in the germline V gene. The CDR3 is 14 amino acids. CDR3 coding DNA: TGCAGCGTTCACAGGGGCCCCGTTTCCTATGGCTACACCTTC. Translating it yields CSVHRGPVSYGYTF.

This chain joins TRBV9 and TRBJ1-6, with D maybe TRBD1 (6 bases). Per germline, CDR1 SGDLS and CDR2 YYNGEE. The CDR3 spans 14 residues. Trimming left V 1 base short and J 7 bases short, with 9 bases between. The CDR3 sequence: CASSVLQGNSPLHF. CDR3 nucleotides: TGTGCCAGCAGCGTACTACAGGGAAATTCACCCCTCCACTTT.

The chain has TRBV7-8 and TRBJ2-7, with D perhaps matching TRBD2 (6 bases). The germline V gene has CDR1 SGHVS and CDR2 FQNEAQ. Trimming left V 2 bases short and J 0 bases short, with 17 bases between. This CDR3 is 17 amino acids long. CDR3 DNA: TGTGCCAGCAGCTTACGGTCCGTTGGGGGGAGCTCCTACGAGCAGTACTTC. It encodes CASSLRSVGGSSYEQYF.

This sequence joins TRBV5-1 and TRBJ2-7; weak D call: TRBD1 (6 bases). CDR3 length: 13 residues. Germline V gene data show CDR1 as SGHRS and CDR2 as YFSETQ. V shed 4 bases and J shed 0 bases, with 8 bases lying between them. CDR3 nucleotide sequence: TGCGCCAGCAGCGGGGACAACTCCTACGAGCAGTACTTC. Protein sequence: CASSGDNSYEQYF.

This chain connects TRBV27 to TRBJ2-7; TRBD1 agrees at 7 bases. Germline CDR1 MNHEY, CDR2 SMNVEV (reference sequence). Unmatched junction bases numbered 2, after V lost 1 base and J lost 2 bases. The CDR3 spans 14 residues. The CDR3 reads CASSLLGQTYEQYF. The CDR3 DNA reads as TGTGCCAGCAGTTTATTGGGACAGACCTACGAGCAGTACTTC.

V and J are TRBV28 and TRBJ1-4, with no clear D. The CDR3 covers 14 residues. The V gene lost 7 bases and the J gene lost 8 bases, with 17 bases spanning the gap. Germline V lookup: CDR1 MDHEN, CDR2 SYDVKM. CDR3 DNA sequence: TGTGCCAGCACCTTGGGAGGGTTTGACGAAAAACTGTTTTTT. Its protein product is CASTLGGFDEKLFF.

The chain employs TRBV29-1 and TRBJ2-5, with D possibly being TRBD2 (7 bases). Trimming took 2 bases from V and 5 from J, leaving 12 bases between them. The CDR3 runs to 13 residues. From germline, CDR1 is SQVTM and CDR2 ANQGSEA. The CDR3 loop is CSVEIGGGETQYF. In nucleotides, the CDR3 is TGCAGCGTTGAAATTGGGGGGGGCGAGACCCAGTACTTC.

In DNA, the CDR3 is TGTGCCAGCAGACGACAGGGGACCACCGGGGAGCTGTTTTTT. This codes for CASRRQGTTGELFF. The chain has TRBV7-9 and TRBJ2-2; 8 positions match TRBD1. The V segment lost 6 bases and the J segment 4 bases; nucleotides outside the gene matches: 4. The CDR3 runs 14 residues. Germline V gives CDR1 SEHNR, CDR2 FQNEAQ (reference sequence).

This clone was detected only once. CDR3 sequence (DNA): TGTGCCAGTAGTATAAAAGGGCTCAGCGGGGGTACCACCGGGGAGCTGTTTTTT. The encoded protein is CASSIKGLSGGTTGELFF. The chain links TRBV19 to TRBJ2-2, with TRBD2 identical over 8 bases. Looked up from germline, CDR1 is LNHDA and CDR2 is SQIVND (reference sequence). V gave up 2 bases and J gave up 4 bases; unmatched junction bases: 12. This CDR3 contains 18 residues.

The rearrangement joins TRBV21-1 to TRBJ1-4. TRBV21-1 is deemed a pseudogene. CDR3 length: 16 amino acids. The chain's CDR3 is CASSKQILRGPGKLFF. In DNA, the CDR3 is TGTGCCAGCAGCAAACAAATCCTCCGGGGTCCGGGAAAACTGTTTTTT.

The CDR3 sequence is CASSETTGNTEAFF. Here the CDR3 DNA reads TGTGCCAGCAGCGAGACGACAGGGAACACTGAAGCTTTCTTT. The chain recombines TRBV9 with TRBJ1-1; perhaps TRBD1 as D (6 bases). V was trimmed by 3 bases and J by 1 base, leaving 10 bases between them. CDR3 size: 14 residues. CDR1 is SGDLS and CDR2 is YYNGEE in the germline V gene.